A selection of T cell receptor beta chains follows, all from one sample in a study of blood T cell repertoires in COVID-19. Only in-frame clones appear in the TCRdb table, and some are missing; sequencing was by immunoSEQ multiplex PCR. The table shows around 99,000 clones, with over 80% occurring only once. Sequencing was done on a sample of peripheral blood. These receptors were taken from a human donor in a cohort sampled during active COVID-19. CDR3s include the opening cysteine and the closing phenylalanine or tryptophan. A D gene is named only where the DNA matches it firmly. Some rows have no size entry. The others give once, few or many, or a class for an expanded clone.

v_call,j_call,clone_size,d_call,cdr3_nt,cdr3_aa
TRBV11-2,TRBJ2-5,.,.,TGTGCCAGCAGCGCCAGGGGTTGGAGTGAGACCCAGTACTTC,CASSARGWSETQYF
TRBV27,TRBJ1-4,.,.,TGTGCCAGCAGTTTAACCGGGAATGAAAAACTGTTTTTT,CASSLTGNEKLFF
TRBV29-1,TRBJ1-2,.,.,TGCAGCGTTGCAGATCGGGTTATCAACTATGGCTACACCTTC,CSVADRVINYGYTF
TRBV28,TRBJ2-5,.,.,TGTGCCAGCAGTTTAGAGCGGGCGTCCCAGTACTTC,CASSLERASQYF
TRBV2,TRBJ1-2,.,TRBD1,TGTGCCAGCAGTGCCGACAGGGGTGGCTACACCTTC,CASSADRGGYTF
TRBV14,TRBJ2-3,.,.,TGTGCCAGCAGCCAGTTATCCCGTGTAGCCACAGATACGCAGTATTTT,CASSQLSRVATDTQYF
TRBV20-1,TRBJ1-4,.,.,TGCAGTGCTAGTCGGGATGATGAAAAACTGTTTTTT,CSASRDDEKLFF
TRBV5-1,TRBJ2-3,.,.,TGCGCCAGCAGCTTGGGGACTAACACAGATACGCAGTATTTT,CASSLGTNTDTQYF
TRBV2,TRBJ1-2,.,.,TGTGCCAGCAGTGAAGCGTCAGGGAACTATGGCTACACCTTC,CASSEASGNYGYTF
TRBV19,TRBJ1-5,.,TRBD1,TGTGCCAGTAGTAACGGGGGACAGGGGCTTTTAAATCAGCCCCAGCATTTT,CASSNGGQGLLNQPQHF
TRBV24-1,TRBJ1-2,.,.,TGTGCCACCAGTGACTGGGGGACAAATTATGGCTACACCTTC,CATSDWGTNYGYTF
TRBV7-2,TRBJ2-1,.,TRBD2,TGTGCCAGCAGCTTATCCCCCCGGACTAGTACCTACAATGAGCAGTTCTTC,CASSLSPRTSTYNEQFF
TRBV19,TRBJ1-6,.,.,TGTGCCAGTATGGAAGGGGGTCCGCTGGCGCCCCTCCACTTT,CASMEGGPLAPLHF
TRBV3-1/TRBV3-2,TRBJ1-6,.,.,TGTGCCAGCAGCCAAGATCTCCCAGGGGTAGGGTCACCCCTCCACTTT,CASSQDLPGVGSPLHF
TRBV7-8,TRBJ1-2,.,TRBD1,TGTGCCAGCAGCCCGGACAGGGGAGGCTACACCTTC,CASSPDRGGYTF
TRBV11-3,TRBJ2-5,.,.,TGTGCCAGCAGCTTATCGGTAACCTACCAAGAGACCCAGTACTTC,CASSLSVTYQETQYF
TRBV28,TRBJ1-4,.,.,TGTGCCAGCAGTTTATCCGCCTGGGCCGCTACTAATGAAAAACTGTTTTTT,CASSLSAWAATNEKLFF
TRBV3-1/TRBV3-2,TRBJ2-3,.,TRBD2,TGTGCCAGCAGCTCATTTAGCGGGACCACAGATACGCAGTATTTT,CASSSFSGTTDTQYF
TRBV2,TRBJ1-5,.,.,TGTGCCAGCAGTGAAGATCTGGGAGGCAATCAGCCCCAGCATTTT,CASSEDLGGNQPQHF
TRBV14,TRBJ2-4,.,.,TGTGCCAGCAGCCAAAGCGGAGCCAAAAACATTCAGTACTTC,CASSQSGAKNIQYF
TRBV19,TRBJ1-2,.,.,TGTGCCACACCCAGGCAGGGACAATCAGCTAACTATGGCTACACCTTC,CATPRQGQSANYGYTF
TRBV6-5,TRBJ1-2,.,TRBD1,TGTGCCAGCAGTTATGGACGGACAGGGAGGTATGGCTACACCTTC,CASSYGRTGRYGYTF
TRBV9,TRBJ2-1,.,TRBD2,TGTGCCAGCAGCGCGTCTAGCGGGCTATACAATGAGCAGTTCTTC,CASSASSGLYNEQFF
TRBV20-1,TRBJ2-1,.,TRBD2,TGCAGTGCCAGTCAAACAAACTCGGGGGGGGAGCAGTTCTTC,CSASQTNSGGEQFF
TRBV11-3,TRBJ2-5,once,.,TGTGCCAGCAGCTTAGGACCGACACAAGAGACCCAGTACTTC,CASSLGPTQETQYF
TRBV4-3,TRBJ1-1,.,.,TGCGCCAGCAGCCAAGCCCTGGGGGCGGGGGGCACTGAAGCTTTCTTT,CASSQALGAGGTEAFF
TRBV7-8,TRBJ2-2,.,.,TGTGCTTCCACAGGGCGAGGGACCGGGGAGCTGTTTTTT,CASTGRGTGELFF
TRBV7-9,TRBJ1-6,.,TRBD1,TGTGCCAGCAGCTTGGGACAGCCAAATTCACCCCTCCACTTT,CASSLGQPNSPLHF
TRBV5-1,TRBJ2-3,.,.,TGCGCCAGCAGCTTGGCGGGAGTCGGAGATACGCAGTATTTT,CASSLAGVGDTQYF
TRBV5-1,TRBJ2-3,.,.,TGCGCCAGCAGCTCACCGGGTAGCACAGATACGCAGTATTTT,CASSSPGSTDTQYF
TRBV3-1/TRBV3-2,TRBJ2-1,once,TRBD1,TGTGCCAGCAGCCAAGGGGACAGACGGTCCGATGAGCAGTTCTTC,CASSQGDRRSDEQFF
TRBV24-1,TRBJ2-2,.,TRBD2,TGTGCCACCAGTGACCCCACCCTAGCGGCCACCGGGGAGCTGTTTTTT,CATSDPTLAATGELFF
TRBV9,TRBJ1-2,.,TRBD1,TGTGCCAGCAGCTCCACCGGGACAGCAAACTATGGCTACACCTTC,CASSSTGTANYGYTF
TRBV29-1,TRBJ1-1,.,.,TGCAGAGCGGACAAGGGGGACACTGAAGCTTTCTTT,CRADKGDTEAFF
TRBV5-1,TRBJ2-3,.,TRBD1,TGCGCCAGCAGCTTAGGACAGGGAGGAGGAACAGATACGCAGTATTTT,CASSLGQGGGTDTQYF
TRBV3-1/TRBV3-2,TRBJ2-3,once,.,TGTGCCAGCAGCCAAGTCTTAACTCAGAGGGTAGATACGCAGTATTTT,CASSQVLTQRVDTQYF